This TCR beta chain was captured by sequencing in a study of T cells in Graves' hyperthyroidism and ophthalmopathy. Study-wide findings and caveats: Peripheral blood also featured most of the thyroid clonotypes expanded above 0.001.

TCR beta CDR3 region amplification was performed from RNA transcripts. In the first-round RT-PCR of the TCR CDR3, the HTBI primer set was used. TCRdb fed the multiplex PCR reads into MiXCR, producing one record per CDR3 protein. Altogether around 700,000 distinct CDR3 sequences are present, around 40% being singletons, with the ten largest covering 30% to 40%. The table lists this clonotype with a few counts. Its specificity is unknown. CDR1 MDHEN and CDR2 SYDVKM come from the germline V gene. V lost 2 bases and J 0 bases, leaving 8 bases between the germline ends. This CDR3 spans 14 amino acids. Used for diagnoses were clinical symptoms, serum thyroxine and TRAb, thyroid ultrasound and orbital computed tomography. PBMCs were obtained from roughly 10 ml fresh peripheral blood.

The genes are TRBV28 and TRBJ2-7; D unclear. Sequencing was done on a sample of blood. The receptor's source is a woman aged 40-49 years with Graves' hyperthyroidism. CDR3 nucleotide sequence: TGTGCCAGCAGTTTAGTCCCCCACTCCTACGAGCAGTACTTC. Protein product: CASSLVPHSYEQYF.